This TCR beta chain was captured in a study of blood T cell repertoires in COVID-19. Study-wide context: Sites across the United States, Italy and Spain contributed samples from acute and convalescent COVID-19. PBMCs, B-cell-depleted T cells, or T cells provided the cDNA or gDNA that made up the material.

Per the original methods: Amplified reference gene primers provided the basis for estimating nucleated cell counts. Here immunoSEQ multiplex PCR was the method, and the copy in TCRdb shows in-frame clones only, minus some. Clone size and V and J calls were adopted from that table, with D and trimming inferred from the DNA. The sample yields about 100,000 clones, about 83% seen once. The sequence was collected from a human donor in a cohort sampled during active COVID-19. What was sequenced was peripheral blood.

CDR3 protein: CSVEDIGDEQFF. CDR3 bases: TGCAGCGTTGAAGATATAGGGGATGAGCAGTTCTTC. The genes are TRBV29-1 and TRBJ2-1, with TRBD1 as a possible D gene (5 bases). Trimming pared 0 bases from V and 8 bases from J, leaving 8 bases between. From germline, CDR1 is SQVTM and CDR2 ANQGSEA. This CDR3 contains 12 residues.